Each of the 26 T cell receptor beta chains below was sequenced from the same sample in a study of CD8+ T cells in alopecia areata. In each case, RNA was isolated and then reverse transcribed into cDNA as the sequencing template. Generated by immunoSEQ multiplex PCR, the TCRdb table keeps only in-frame clones and is missing some. Here the sample spans approximately 140,000 clones, about nine tenths being singletons. The material sequenced was CD8+ T cells sorted from blood, taken at week 0. The receptors were gathered from a human donor with alopecia areata.

CDR3 region: CASSLRQGSGSTGELFF. CDR3 bases: TGTGCCAGCAGCCTCCGACAGGGGAGCGGAAGCACCGGGGAGCTGTTTTTT. This rearrangement joins TRBV13 to TRBJ2-2; TRBD1 matches 8 bases. J was trimmed by 4 bases and V by 5 bases; bases with no gene match: 12. The CDR3 runs to 17 residues. Germline V gene sequence: CDR1 PRHDT, CDR2 FYEKMQ (reference sequence).

This chain connects TRBV14 to TRBJ1-6; D is unclear. CDR3 length equals 15 residues. Germline V CDR1 and CDR2: SGHDN, FVKESK. V was cut by 0 bases and J by 2 bases, with 5 bases left in between. The CDR3 DNA follows: TGTGCCAGCAGCCAAGAATTCACCTATAATTCACCCCTCCACTTT. Its protein is CASSQEFTYNSPLHF.

The V call is TRBV29-1, the J call TRBJ2-3; D is ambiguous. Germline-derived CDR1 and CDR2 are SQVTM and ANQGSEA. Trimming removed 4 bases at V and 0 bases at J, with 8 bases between. The CDR3 totals 13 residues. The CDR3 sequence: CSVAIGSTDTQYF. As DNA, the CDR3 is TGCAGCGTTGCAATCGGCAGCACAGATACGCAGTATTTT.

The chain couples TRBV6-1 to TRBJ1-1; 10 nucleotides align to TRBD1. The germline V gene has CDR1 MNHNS and CDR2 SASEGT. CDR3 length: 14 residues. Losses at the gene ends were 3 bases for V and 5 bases for J; bases not matched to a gene: 3. DNA for the CDR3: TGTGCCAGCAGTGATCGGGGACAGGGGACTGAAGCTTTCTTT. Translation: CASSDRGQGTEAFF.

This chain connects TRBV9 to TRBJ1-2; 9 bases line up with TRBD1. The V segment lost 4 bases and the J segment 9 bases; nucleotides outside the gene matches: 13. Germline CDR1 SGDLS, CDR2 YYNGEE. The CDR3 covers 15 residues. Written as DNA, the CDR3 is TGTGCCAGCAGCTTCCGGGACAGGGATACCGCCCGCTACACCTTC. The encoded protein is CASSFRDRDTARYTF.

This rearrangement joins TRBV27 to TRBJ2-7, with 8 positions matching TRBD1. There are 15 residues in the CDR3. Germline V gene lookup returns CDR1 MNHEY and CDR2 SMNVEV (reference sequence). With 7 bases clipped from V and 4 bases from J, the junction kept 12 bases outside the gene matches. DNA of the CDR3: TGTGCCAGCACCGGACCGGGACAGGAGGGATACGAGCAGTACTTC. This sequence encodes CASTGPGQEGYEQYF.

The chain combines TRBV5-4 with TRBJ2-2, with 8 bases fitting TRBD1. After removal of 4 bases from V and 5 bases from J, the junction contained 4 bases not matched to a gene. The germline gives CDR1 SGHNT, CDR2 YYREEE (reference sequence). The CDR3 totals 14 residues. The CDR3 reads CASSLDRGTGELFF. CDR3 DNA sequence: TGTGCCAGCAGCCTCGACAGGGGAACCGGGGAGCTGTTTTTT.

This clone has only a few counts. The rearrangement uses TRBV7-9 and TRBJ2-7; D is perhaps TRBD1 or TRBD2 (5 bases each). In germline, CDR1 is SEHNR, CDR2 FQNEAQ (reference sequence). Trimming removed 5 bases from V and 1 base from J, with 9 bases in between. The CDR3 spans 13 residues. The CDR3 sequence is CASSVGESYEQYF. The CDR3 DNA follows: TGTGCCAGCAGCGTAGGGGAGTCCTACGAGCAGTACTTC.

Remarks on this clone: A much larger clone is a single base away; this may be a read error. The chain carries TRBV10-3 and TRBJ2-2, with D unclear. The CDR3 consists of 12 residues. CDR1 and CDR2 from the germline V gene are ENHRY and SYGVKD. In nucleotides, the CDR3 is TGTGCCAGCAGTGAGAACACCGGGGAGCTGTTTTTT. This translates into CASSENTGELFF.

This chain links TRBV7-8 with TRBJ2-1, with TRBD2 matching over 7 bases. The CDR3 is 16 amino acids. Trimming took 5 bases from V and 5 from J; bases not matched to a gene: 12. Germline V CDR1 and CDR2: SGHVS, FQNEAQ. CDR3 coding DNA: TGTGCCAGCAGCCTACGGGGGAGGGTTGAAAACAATGAGCAGTTCTTC. Translated, it gives CASSLRGRVENNEQFF. Complete variable domain (other parts from reference TRBV7-8 and TRBJ2-1): GAGVSQSPRYKVAKRGQDVALRCDPISGHVSLFWYQQALGQGPEFLTYFQNEAQLDKSGLPSDRFFAERPEGSVSTLKIQRTQQEDSAVYLCASSLRGRVENNEQFFGPGTRLTVL.

The J gene is TRBJ2-7, the V gene TRBV25-1; D is undetermined. The V gene's germline CDR1 is MGHDK and CDR2 SYGVNS. CDR3 length: 13 amino acids. V lost 2 bases and J lost 0, with 5 bases in between. The CDR3 DNA reads TGTGCCAGCAGTGAACTTAGCTCCTACGAGCAGTACTTC. The encoded protein is CASSELSSYEQYF.

About this clone itself: This specimen includes other DNA sequences encoding the same CDR3. The gene calls are TRBV29-1 and TRBJ2-7; 7 positions match TRBD2. The germline V gene has CDR1 SQVTM and CDR2 ANQGSEA. J gave up 1 base and V 3 bases, and 12 bases lay outside the gene matches. CDR3 length: 16 amino acids. The CDR3 DNA reads TGCAGCGTTGATGGGGTAGCGGGCCATGATTCCTACGAGCAGTACTTC. It encodes CSVDGVAGHDSYEQYF.

The V and J genes are TRBV11-2 and TRBJ2-3; unclear D gene. CDR3 length: 13 amino acids. Trimming cost V 8 bases and J 2 bases, with 11 bases left between them. From germline, CDR1 is SGHAT and CDR2 FQNNGV. CDR3 nucleotides: TGTGCCAGCCTGCCGGAAAACACAGATACGCAGTATTTT. Protein: CASLPENTDTQYF.

V usage is TRBV4-1 and J usage is TRBJ1-1, with a tentative D call TRBD1 (5 bases). CDR1 is MGHRA, CDR2 YSYEKL, per germline. There are 15 residues in the CDR3. V shed 1 base and J shed 0 bases, with 9 bases lying between them. The CDR3 here is CASSQVGGMNTEAFF. The DNA of the CDR3 is TGCGCCAGCAGCCAAGTGGGGGGGATGAACACTGAAGCTTTCTTT.

The chain couples TRBV29-1 to TRBJ2-7; D not certain. CDR1 SQVTM and CDR2 ANQGSEA come from the germline V gene. V lost 3 bases, J lost 0 bases, and 6 bases lay in between. The CDR3 is made up of 12 amino acids. CDR3 residues: CSVELGSYEQYF. In DNA form, the CDR3 reads TGCAGCGTTGAGTTGGGCTCCTACGAGCAGTACTTC.

As for this clone: In the same sample, other DNA sequences code for this CDR3. The chain is built from TRBV27 and TRBJ1-5; D possibly corresponds to TRBD1 (5 bases). The CDR3 loop spans 12 amino acids. Trimming took off 2 bases at V and 7 bases at J, with 6 bases between the two ends. CDR1 is MNHEY, CDR2 SMNVEV, per germline (reference sequence). The CDR3 DNA is TGTGCCAGCAGTTTACAGGGCCAGCCCCAGCATTTT. It encodes CASSLQGQPQHF.

The gene calls are TRBV7-2 and TRBJ2-3, with D perhaps TRBD2 (5 bases). Looked up from germline, CDR1 is SGHTA and CDR2 is FQGNSA. V lost 4 bases, J lost 0 bases, and 11 bases lay in between. CDR3 length equals 15 residues. The CDR3 loop is CASSSLVPSTDTQYF. The CDR3 coding sequence is TGTGCCAGCAGCTCACTAGTCCCTAGCACAGATACGCAGTATTTT.

V gene TRBV5-6 combines with J gene TRBJ1-5; D gene ambiguous. CDR3 size: 13 residues. The germline V gene has CDR1 SGHDT and CDR2 YYEEEE. V was shortened by 4 bases and J by 4 bases, with 9 bases between the two germline ends. Here the CDR3 reads CASSDDKNQPQHF. CDR3 in DNA: TGTGCCAGCAGCGATGACAAGAATCAGCCCCAGCATTTT.

The chain is built from TRBV29-1 and TRBJ2-1; the D gene is possibly TRBD1 (6 bases). V lost 0 bases to trimming and J lost 2 bases, with 11 bases between them. Germline lookup yields CDR1 SQVTM and CDR2 ANQGSEA. CDR3 length: 15 amino acids. In DNA form, the CDR3 reads TGCAGCGTTGAAGATATAGGGACAACCTACAATGAGCAGTTCTTC. It is translated as CSVEDIGTTYNEQFF.

The chain has TRBV10-3 and TRBJ1-3, with unresolved D. CDR3 size: 13 residues. CDR1 and CDR2 from the germline V gene are ENHRY and SYGVKD. V shed 8 bases and J shed 0 bases, with 8 bases lying between them. The CDR3 nucleotides are TGTGCCATCCAGGCAGACTCTGGAAACACCATATATTTT. Translation: CAIQADSGNTIYF.

This clone was seen just once. This sequence joins TRBV29-1 and TRBJ1-2; D is unclear. The CDR3 spans 12 residues. Per germline, CDR1 SQVTM and CDR2 ANQGSEA. Trimming left V 2 bases short and J 4 bases short, with 8 bases between. The CDR3 DNA follows: TGCAGCGTTGAATATTCGGTCTATGGCTACACCTTC. Protein sequence: CSVEYSVYGYTF.

This chain joins TRBV5-1 and TRBJ2-7; 7 bases match TRBD2. The V gene end was trimmed by 3 bases and the J gene end by 3 bases; junction bases not matched to a gene: 9. Germline V CDR1 and CDR2: SGHRS, YFSETQ. The CDR3 is 15 amino acids. CDR3 residues: CASSSSGDFSYEQYF. Written as DNA, the CDR3 is TGCGCCAGCAGCTCGAGCGGGGACTTCAGCTACGAGCAGTACTTC. Full variable domain (rest looked up from reference TRBV5-1 and TRBJ2-7): KAGVTQTPRYLIKTRGQQVTLSCSPISGHRSVSWYQQTPGQGLQFLFEYFSETQRNKGNFPGRFSGRQFSNSRSEMNVSTLELGDSALYLCASSSSGDFSYEQYFGPGTRLTVT.

This clone has just a few counts. The J gene is TRBJ1-2, the V gene TRBV10-2; 9 positions match TRBD1. The J segment lost 3 bases and the V segment lost 3 bases, leaving 11 bases of the junction unmatched. Germline V CDR1 and CDR2: WSHSY, SAAADI. The CDR3 runs 17 residues. CDR3 in amino acids: CASSDPDTGQGYYGYTF. The CDR3 DNA sequence: TGCGCCAGCAGTGATCCGGACACCGGACAGGGGTACTATGGCTACACCTTC.

The chain links TRBV7-2 to TRBJ1-3; no definite D call. CDR1 and CDR2 from the germline V gene are SGHTA and FQGNSA. This CDR3 has 16 amino acids. The V gene lost 2 bases and the J gene lost 6 bases, with 17 bases spanning the gap. This CDR3 is CASSLPLQESINTIYF. In DNA, the CDR3 is TGTGCCAGCAGCTTACCACTGCAGGAGAGCATAAACACCATATATTTT.

J is TRBJ1-1 and V is TRBV14; D unclear. V gave up 0 bases and J gave up 6 bases, with 5 bases separating them. This CDR3 has 12 residues. The germline CDR1 and CDR2 sequences are SGHDN and FVKESK. The CDR3 sequence is CASSQESPEAFF. The CDR3 bases are TGTGCCAGCAGCCAAGAATCTCCTGAAGCTTTCTTT. The entire variable domain, with the rest obtained from reference TRBV14 and TRBJ1-1, is as follows: EAGVTQFPSHSVIEKGQTVTLRCDPISGHDNLYWYRRVMGKEIKFLLHFVKESKQDESGMPNNRFLAERTGGTYSTLKVQPAELEDSGVYFCASSQESPEAFFGQGTRLTVV.

The chain uses TRBV29-1 and TRBJ2-1; D not resolved. Per the germline V gene, CDR1 is SQVTM and CDR2 is ANQGSEA. The CDR3 consists of 13 residues. Trimming stripped 6 bases from V and 9 bases from J, with 18 bases between. This CDR3 reads CSVEIVIEREQFF. As DNA, the CDR3 is TGCAGCGTCGAAATAGTAATTGAGCGTGAGCAGTTCTTC.